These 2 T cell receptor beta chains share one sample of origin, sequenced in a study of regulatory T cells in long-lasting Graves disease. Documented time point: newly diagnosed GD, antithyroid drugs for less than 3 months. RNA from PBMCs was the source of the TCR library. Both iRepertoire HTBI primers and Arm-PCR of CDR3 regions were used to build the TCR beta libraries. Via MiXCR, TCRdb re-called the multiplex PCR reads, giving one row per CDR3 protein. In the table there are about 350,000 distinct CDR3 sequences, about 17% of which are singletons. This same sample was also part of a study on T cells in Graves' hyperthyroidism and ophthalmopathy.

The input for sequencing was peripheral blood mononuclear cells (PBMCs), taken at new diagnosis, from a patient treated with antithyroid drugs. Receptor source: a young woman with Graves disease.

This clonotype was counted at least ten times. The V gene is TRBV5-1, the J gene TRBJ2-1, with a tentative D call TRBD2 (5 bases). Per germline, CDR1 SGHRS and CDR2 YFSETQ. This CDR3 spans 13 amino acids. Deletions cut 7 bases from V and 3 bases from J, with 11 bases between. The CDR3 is CASRPEVYNEQFF. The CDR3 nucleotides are TGCGCCAGCCGGCCGGAGGTCTACAATGAGCAGTTCTTC.

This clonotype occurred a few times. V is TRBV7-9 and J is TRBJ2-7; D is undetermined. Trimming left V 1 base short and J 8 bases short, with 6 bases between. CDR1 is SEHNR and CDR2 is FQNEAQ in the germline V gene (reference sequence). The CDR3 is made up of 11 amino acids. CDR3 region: CASSLEPKQYF. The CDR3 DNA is TGTGCCAGCAGCTTAGAGCCCAAGCAGTACTTC.